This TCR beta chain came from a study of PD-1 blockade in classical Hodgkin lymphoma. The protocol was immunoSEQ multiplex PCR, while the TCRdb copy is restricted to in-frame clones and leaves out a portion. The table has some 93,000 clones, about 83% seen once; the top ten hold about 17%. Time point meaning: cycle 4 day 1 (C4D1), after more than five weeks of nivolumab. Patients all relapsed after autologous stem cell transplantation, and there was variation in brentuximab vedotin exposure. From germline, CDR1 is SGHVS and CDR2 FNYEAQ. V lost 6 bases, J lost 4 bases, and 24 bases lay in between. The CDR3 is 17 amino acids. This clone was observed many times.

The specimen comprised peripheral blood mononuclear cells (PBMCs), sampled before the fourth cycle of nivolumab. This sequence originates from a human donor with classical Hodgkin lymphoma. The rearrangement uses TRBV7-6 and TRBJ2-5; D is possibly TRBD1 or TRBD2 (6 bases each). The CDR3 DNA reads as TGTGCCAGCAGTCACCCGAAAGAGGGGGGCCTGGTAGAGACCCAGTACTTC. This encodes CASSHPKEGGLVETQYF.